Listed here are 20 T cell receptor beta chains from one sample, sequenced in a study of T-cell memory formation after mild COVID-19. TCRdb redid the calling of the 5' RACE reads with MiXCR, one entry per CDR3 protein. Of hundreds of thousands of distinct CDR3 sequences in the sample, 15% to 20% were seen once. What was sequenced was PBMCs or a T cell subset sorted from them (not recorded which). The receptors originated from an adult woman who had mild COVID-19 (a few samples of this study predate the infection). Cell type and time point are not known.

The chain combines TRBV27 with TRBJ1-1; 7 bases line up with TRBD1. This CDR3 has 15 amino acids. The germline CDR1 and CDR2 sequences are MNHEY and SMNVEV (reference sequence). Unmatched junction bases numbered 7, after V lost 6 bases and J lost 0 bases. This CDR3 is CASRGRQGLNTEAFF. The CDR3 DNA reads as TGTGCCAGCAGGGGAAGACAGGGTTTGAACACTGAAGCTTTCTTT.

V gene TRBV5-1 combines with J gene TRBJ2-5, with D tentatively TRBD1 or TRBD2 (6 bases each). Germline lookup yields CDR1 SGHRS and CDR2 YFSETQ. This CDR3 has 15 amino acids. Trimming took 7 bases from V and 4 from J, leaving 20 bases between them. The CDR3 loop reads CASQIQGGGRETQYF. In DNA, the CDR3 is TGCGCCAGCCAGATCCAAGGAGGGGGGAGAGAGACCCAGTACTTC. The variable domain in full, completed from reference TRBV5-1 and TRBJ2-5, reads KAGVTQTPRYLIKTRGQQVTLSCSPISGHRSVSWYQQTPGQGLQFLFEYFSETQRNKGNFPGRFSGRQFSNSRSEMNVSTLELGDSALYLCASQIQGGGRETQYFGPGTRLLVL.

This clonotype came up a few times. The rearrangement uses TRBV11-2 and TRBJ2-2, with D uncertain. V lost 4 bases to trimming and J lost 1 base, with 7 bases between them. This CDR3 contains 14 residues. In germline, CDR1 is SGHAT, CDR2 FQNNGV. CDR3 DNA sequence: TGTGCCAGCAGCTCGGATTTGAACACCGGGGAGCTGTTTTTT. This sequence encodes CASSSDLNTGELFF.

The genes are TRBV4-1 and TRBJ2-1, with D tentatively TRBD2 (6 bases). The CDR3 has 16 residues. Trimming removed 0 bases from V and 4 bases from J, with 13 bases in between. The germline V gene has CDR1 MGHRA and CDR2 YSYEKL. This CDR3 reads CASSQDAGRLYNEQFF. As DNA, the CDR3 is TGCGCCAGCAGCCAAGATGCGGGACGGTTGTACAATGAGCAGTTCTTC.

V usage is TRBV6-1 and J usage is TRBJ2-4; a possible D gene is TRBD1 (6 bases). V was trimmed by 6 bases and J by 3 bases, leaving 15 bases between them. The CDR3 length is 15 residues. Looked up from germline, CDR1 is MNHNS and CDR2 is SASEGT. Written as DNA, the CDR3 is TGTGCCAGCAGGGACAGAGCGGAGGTCAAAAACATTCAGTACTTC. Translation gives CASRDRAEVKNIQYF.

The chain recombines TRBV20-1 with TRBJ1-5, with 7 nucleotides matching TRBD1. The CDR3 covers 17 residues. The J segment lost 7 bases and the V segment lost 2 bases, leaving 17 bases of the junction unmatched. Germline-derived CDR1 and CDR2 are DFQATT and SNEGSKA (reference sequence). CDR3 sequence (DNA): TGCAGTGCTAGATTAGCGACAGGGCGAGGCATTGAACAGCCCCAGCATTTT. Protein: CSARLATGRGIEQPQHF.

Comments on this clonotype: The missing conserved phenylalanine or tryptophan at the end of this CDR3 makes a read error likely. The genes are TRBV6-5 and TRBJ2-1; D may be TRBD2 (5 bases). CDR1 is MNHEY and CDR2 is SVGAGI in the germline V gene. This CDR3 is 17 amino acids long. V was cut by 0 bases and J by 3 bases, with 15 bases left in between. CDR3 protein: CASSYSRAGWDYNEQFL. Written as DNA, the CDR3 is TGTGCCAGCAGTTACTCGAGGGCGGGTTGGGACTACAATGAGCAGTTCTTA.

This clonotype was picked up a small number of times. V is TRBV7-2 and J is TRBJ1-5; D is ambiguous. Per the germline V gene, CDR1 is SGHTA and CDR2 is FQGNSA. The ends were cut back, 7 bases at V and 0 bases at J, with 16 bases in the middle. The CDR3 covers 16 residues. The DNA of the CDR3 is TGTGCCAGCACCCTTCGAGGGATTTATAGCAATCAGCCCCAGCATTTT. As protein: CASTLRGIYSNQPQHF. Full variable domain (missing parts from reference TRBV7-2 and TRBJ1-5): GAGVSQSPSNKVTEKGKDVELRCDPISGHTALYWYRQSLGQGLEFLIYFQGNSAPDKSGLPSDRFSAERTGGSVSTLTIQRTQQEDSAVYLCASTLRGIYSNQPQHFGDGTRLSIL.

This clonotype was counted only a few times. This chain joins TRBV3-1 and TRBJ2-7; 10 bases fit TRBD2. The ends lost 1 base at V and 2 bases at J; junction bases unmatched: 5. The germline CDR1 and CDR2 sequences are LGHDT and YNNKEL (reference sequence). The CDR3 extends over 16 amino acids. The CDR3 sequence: CASSQGPAGGPYEQYF. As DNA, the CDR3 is TGTGCCAGCAGCCAAGGCCCAGCGGGGGGGCCCTACGAGCAGTACTTC.

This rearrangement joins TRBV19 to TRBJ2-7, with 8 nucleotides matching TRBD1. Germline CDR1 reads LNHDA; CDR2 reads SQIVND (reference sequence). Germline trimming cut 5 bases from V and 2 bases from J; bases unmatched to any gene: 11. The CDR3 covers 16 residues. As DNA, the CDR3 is TGTGCCAGTAGTGGCCCCCGACAGGGGAGGACCTACGAGCAGTACTTC. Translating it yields CASSGPRQGRTYEQYF.

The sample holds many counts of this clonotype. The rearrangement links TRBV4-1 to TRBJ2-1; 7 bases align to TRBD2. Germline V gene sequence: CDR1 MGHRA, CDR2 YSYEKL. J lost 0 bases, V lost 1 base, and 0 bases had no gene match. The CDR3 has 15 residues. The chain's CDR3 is CASSQAGGSYNEQFF. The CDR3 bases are TGCGCCAGCAGCCAAGCGGGGGGCTCCTACAATGAGCAGTTCTTC.

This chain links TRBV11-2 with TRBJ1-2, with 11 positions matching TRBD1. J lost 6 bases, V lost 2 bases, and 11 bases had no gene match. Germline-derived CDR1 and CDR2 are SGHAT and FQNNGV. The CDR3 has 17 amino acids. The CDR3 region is CASSLNSGWTGGDGYTF. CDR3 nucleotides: TGTGCCAGCAGCTTAAACTCAGGGTGGACAGGGGGCGATGGCTACACCTTC.

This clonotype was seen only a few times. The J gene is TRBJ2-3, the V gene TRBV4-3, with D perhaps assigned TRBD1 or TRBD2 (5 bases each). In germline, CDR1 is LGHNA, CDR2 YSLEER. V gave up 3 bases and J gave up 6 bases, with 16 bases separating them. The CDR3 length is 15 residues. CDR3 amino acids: CASSQGPGPADTQYF. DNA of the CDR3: TGCGCCAGCAGCCAGGGCCCGGGACCAGCGGATACGCAGTATTTT.

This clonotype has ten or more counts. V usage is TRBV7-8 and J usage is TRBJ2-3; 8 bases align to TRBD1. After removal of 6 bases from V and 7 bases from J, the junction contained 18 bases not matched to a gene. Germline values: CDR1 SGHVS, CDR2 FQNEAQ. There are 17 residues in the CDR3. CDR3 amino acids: CASRSTGAVGLRNTQYF. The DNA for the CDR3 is TGTGCCAGCAGATCGACAGGGGCCGTTGGGTTGCGGAATACGCAGTATTTT. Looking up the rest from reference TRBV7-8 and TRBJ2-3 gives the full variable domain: GAGVSQSPRYKVAKRGQDVALRCDPISGHVSLFWYQQALGQGPEFLTYFQNEAQLDKSGLPSDRFFAERPEGSVSTLKIQRTQQEDSAVYLCASRSTGAVGLRNTQYFGPGTRLTVL.

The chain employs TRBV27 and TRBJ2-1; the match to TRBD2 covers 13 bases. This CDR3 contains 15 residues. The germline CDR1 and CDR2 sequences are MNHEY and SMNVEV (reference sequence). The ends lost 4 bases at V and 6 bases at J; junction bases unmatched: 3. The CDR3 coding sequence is TGTGCCAGCAGTTCGGGACTAGCGGGGTTCAATGAGCAGTTCTTC. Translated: CASSSGLAGFNEQFF.

The CDR3 is CASSTGTDQETQYF. The CDR3 DNA is TGTGCCAGCAGTACCGGCACAGACCAAGAGACCCAGTACTTC. This chain joins TRBV6-6 and TRBJ2-5; no firm D call. The CDR3 extends over 14 amino acids. Deletions cut 5 bases from V and 0 bases from J, with 10 bases between. Per germline, CDR1 MNHNY and CDR2 SVGAGI (reference sequence).

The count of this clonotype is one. The CDR3: CASSFFRDSQARNTEAFF. Written as DNA, the CDR3 is TGTGCCAGCAGCTTCTTCCGGGACAGTCAGGCGAGGAACACTGAAGCTTTCTTT. The rearrangement links TRBV5-5 to TRBJ1-1; 7 bases align to TRBD1. Germline CDR1 reads SGHKS; CDR2 reads YYEKEE (reference sequence). This CDR3 region has 18 residues. J was trimmed by 1 base and V by 2 bases; bases with no gene match: 14.

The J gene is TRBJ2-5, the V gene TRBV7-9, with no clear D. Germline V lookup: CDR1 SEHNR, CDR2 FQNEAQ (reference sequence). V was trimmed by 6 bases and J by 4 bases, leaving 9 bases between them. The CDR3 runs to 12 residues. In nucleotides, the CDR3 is TGTGCCAGCAGTCCGGACGCAGAGACCCAGTACTTC. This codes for CASSPDAETQYF.

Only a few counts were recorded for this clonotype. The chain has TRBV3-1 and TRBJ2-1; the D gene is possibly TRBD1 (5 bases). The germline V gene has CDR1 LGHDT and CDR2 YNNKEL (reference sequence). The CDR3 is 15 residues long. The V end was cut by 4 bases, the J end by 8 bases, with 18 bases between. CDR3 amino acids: CASSPRTFGRDEQFF. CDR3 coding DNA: TGTGCCAGCAGCCCAAGGACCTTCGGCAGGGATGAGCAGTTCTTC.

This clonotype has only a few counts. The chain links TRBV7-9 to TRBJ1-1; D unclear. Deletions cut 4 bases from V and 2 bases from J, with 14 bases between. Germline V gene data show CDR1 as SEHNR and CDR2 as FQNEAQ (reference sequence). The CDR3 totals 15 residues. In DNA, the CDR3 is TGTGCCAGCAGCTCAAGTCCAACCCCTAACACTGAAGCTTTCTTT. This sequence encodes CASSSSPTPNTEAFF. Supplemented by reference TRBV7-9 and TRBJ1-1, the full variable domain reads DTGVSQNPRHKITKRGQNVTFRCDPISEHNRLYWYRQTLGQGPEFLTYFQNEAQLEKSRLLSDRFSAERPKGSFSTLEIQRTEQGDSAMYLCASSSSPTPNTEAFFGQGTRLTVV.